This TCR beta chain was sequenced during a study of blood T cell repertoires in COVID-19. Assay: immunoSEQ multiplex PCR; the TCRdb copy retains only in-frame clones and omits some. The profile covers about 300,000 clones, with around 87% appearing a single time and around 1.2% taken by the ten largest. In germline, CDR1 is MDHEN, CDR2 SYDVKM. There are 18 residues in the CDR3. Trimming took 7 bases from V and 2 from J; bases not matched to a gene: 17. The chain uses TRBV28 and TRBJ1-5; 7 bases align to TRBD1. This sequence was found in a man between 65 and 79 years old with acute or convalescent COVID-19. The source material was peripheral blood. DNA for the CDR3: TGTGCCAGCAACTTTGGGCCGGGGTCCGGGACAGGCAATCAGCCCCAGCATTTT. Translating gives CASNFGPGSGTGNQPQHF.